The present T cell receptor beta chain was sequenced within a study of OX40 agonist ivuxolimab in advanced cancers. Background on the study: The group had a mean age of around 60 years, ranged from roughly 23 to 85, and was 80% to 85% male. Previous treatment with anti-PD-1, anti-PD-L1 or anti-CTLA-4 therapy was allowed; 40% had received some.

In regard to this clone: Its antigen is unknown.

Assay: immunoSEQ multiplex PCR; the TCRdb copy retains only in-frame clones and omits some. The sample lists just over 40,000 clones, 88% occurring once. Overall study results and limits: Both CD4+ and CD8+ T cell populations in blood had undergone clonal expansion by week 6 at 0.1 to 3.0 mg/kg. Averaged across samples, CD8+ T cells carried more expanded clones than CD4+ did.

This material consisted of CD4+ or CD8+ T cells sorted from blood, taken in a trial of the OX40 agonist ivuxolimab. The TCR sequence derives from an adult with an advanced solid tumor such as melanoma, head and neck, liver or kidney cancer.

The CDR3: CASSPRRSGGGLFF. DNA of the CDR3: TGTGCCAGCAGCCCCCGGAGGAGCGGAGGAGGGCTGTTTTTT. The V and J genes are TRBV14 and TRBJ1-4; D gene ambiguous. Germline V gene lookup returns CDR1 SGHDN and CDR2 FVKESK. The V gene lost 4 bases and the J gene lost 14 bases, with 20 bases spanning the gap. The CDR3 contains 14 residues.